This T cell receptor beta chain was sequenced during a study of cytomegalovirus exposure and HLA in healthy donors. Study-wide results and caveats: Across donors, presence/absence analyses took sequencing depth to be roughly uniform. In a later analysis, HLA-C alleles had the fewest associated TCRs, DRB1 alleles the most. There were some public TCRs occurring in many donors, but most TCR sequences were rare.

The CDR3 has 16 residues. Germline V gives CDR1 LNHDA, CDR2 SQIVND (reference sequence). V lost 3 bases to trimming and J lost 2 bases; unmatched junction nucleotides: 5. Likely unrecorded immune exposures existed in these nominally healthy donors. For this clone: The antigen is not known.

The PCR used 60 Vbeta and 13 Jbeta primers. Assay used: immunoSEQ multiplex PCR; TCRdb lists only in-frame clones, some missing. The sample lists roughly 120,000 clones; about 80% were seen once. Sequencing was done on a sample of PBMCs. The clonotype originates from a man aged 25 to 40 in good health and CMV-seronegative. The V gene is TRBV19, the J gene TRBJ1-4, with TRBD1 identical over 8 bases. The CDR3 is CASSIPGGATNEKLFF. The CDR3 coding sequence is TGTGCCAGTAGTATCCCAGGGGGCGCGACTAATGAAAAACTGTTTTTT.